This T cell receptor (beta chain) was sequenced for a study of T cells after yellow fever vaccination. Whole-study results and caveats: Among primary-vaccination clones, most reappeared after the booster, at approximately 97% for CD4 and more than 75% for CD8. Contamination of FACS-sorted repertoires by abundant clonotypes from the bulk population could occur.

Losses at the gene ends were 5 bases for V and 2 bases for J; bases not matched to a gene: 12. There are 18 residues in the CDR3. Germline assignment: CDR1 SGHAT and CDR2 FQDESV (reference sequence). The authors made TCR cDNA by 5'RACE template switching, adding a universal primer site and UMIs. TCRdb reprocessed the 5' RACE reads via MiXCR and lists one record per CDR3 protein. The profile shows approximately 340,000 distinct CDR3 sequences, 8.7% of them singletons. As to this clonotype: Antigen specificity is unknown.

The chain joins TRBV11-1 to TRBJ2-3; 11 bases align to TRBD2. The receptor was isolated from a man between 18 and 35 years old who received the YFV17D yellow fever vaccine. The material sequenced was PBMCs, taken on the day of the first yellow fever vaccination. DNA for the CDR3: TGTGCCAGCAGCCGAAACTTCGGGACTAGCGGAACCACAGATACGCAGTATTTT. Translated, it gives CASSRNFGTSGTTDTQYF.